The 24 T cell receptor beta chains below were found in one sample sequenced in a study of shared clonotypes between healthy human individuals. Clones were sequenced by immunoSEQ multiplex PCR, and TCRdb holds only the in-frame ones, with some missing. Found here are approximately 2.5 million clones, roughly 92% of them singletons; the top ten hold over 0.12%. The sample consisted of naive CD4+ T cells sorted from blood. Noted subset: CD45RA+ positively selected. The receptors come from a man between 18 and 35 years old in good health.

The rearrangement joins TRBV6-4 to TRBJ1-2, with 10 nucleotides matching TRBD1. The CDR3 consists of 13 residues. CDR1 MRHNA and CDR2 SNTAGT come from the germline V gene. V lost 6 bases, J lost 3 bases, and 1 base stayed unmatched. The DNA for the CDR3 is TGTGCCAGCAGCGGGACAGGGGACTATGGCTACACCTTC. It codes for CASSGTGDYGYTF.

V gene TRBV6-1 combines with J gene TRBJ1-1, with 9 bases identical to TRBD1. Looked up from germline, CDR1 is MNHNS and CDR2 is SASEGT. There are 15 residues in the CDR3. With 6 bases clipped from V and 2 bases from J, the junction kept 7 bases outside the gene matches. The DNA of the CDR3 is TGTGCCAGCAGCCCGGGGGACAGGGACAACACTGAAGCTTTCTTT. Its translation is CASSPGDRDNTEAFF.

The chain combines TRBV29-1 with TRBJ2-1, with D unresolved. The CDR3 length is 8 residues. The germline gives CDR1 SQVTM, CDR2 ANQGSEA. This chain's CDR3 is CIGDEQFF. In DNA, the CDR3 is TGCATTGGGGATGAGCAGTTCTTC.

The chain carries TRBV5-5 and TRBJ1-6; 9 nucleotides agree with TRBD1. CDR3 length: 16 amino acids. Losses at the gene ends were 2 bases for V and 9 bases for J; bases not matched to a gene: 9. Germline V gene sequence: CDR1 SGHKS, CDR2 YYEKEE (reference sequence). CDR3 bases: TGTGCCAGCAGCTTCCGGGACAGGGATCTAGGTTCACCCCTCCACTTT. This gives the protein CASSFRDRDLGSPLHF.

Concerning this clone itself: This specimen includes other DNA sequences encoding the same CDR3. The chain links TRBV2 to TRBJ2-3; D gene ambiguous. Germline V gives CDR1 SNHLY, CDR2 FYNNEI. Trimming took off 6 bases at V and 0 bases at J, with 10 bases between the two ends. The CDR3 totals 14 residues. This chain's CDR3 is CASSATGSTDTQYF. CDR3 bases: TGTGCCAGCAGCGCGACTGGTAGCACAGATACGCAGTATTTT.

The rearrangement joins TRBV7-2 to TRBJ2-3; tentatively, D is TRBD2 (5 bases). The CDR3 totals 15 residues. Germline CDR1 is SGHTA and CDR2 is FQGNSA. V lost 5 bases and J lost 4, with 16 bases in between. This chain's CDR3 is CASSKAGSYPDTQYF. CDR3 in DNA: TGTGCCAGCAGCAAGGCGGGCAGCTACCCAGATACGCAGTATTTT.

This clone appeared a single time. This chain links TRBV6-1 with TRBJ1-6, with 8 nucleotides matching TRBD1. CDR3 size: 16 residues. Germline lookup yields CDR1 MNHNS and CDR2 SASEGT. The J segment lost 7 bases and the V segment lost 3 bases, leaving 8 bases of the junction unmatched. The CDR3 bases are TGTGCCAGCAGTGACAGGGGGCAGCTATCCAATTCACCCCTCCACTTT. Translating it yields CASSDRGQLSNSPLHF.

V gene TRBV19 combines with J gene TRBJ1-4; 8 bases are shared with TRBD1. V was clipped by 3 bases and J by 7 bases; unmatched bases: 7. This CDR3 spans 15 amino acids. Germline CDR1 reads LNHDA; CDR2 reads SQIVND (reference sequence). Here the CDR3 reads CASSISRGQGEKLFF. The CDR3 DNA reads as TGTGCCAGTAGTATCTCCAGGGGGCAGGGTGAAAAACTGTTTTTT.

There are a few counts of this clone. Other nucleotide sequences from this sample produce the same CDR3. The chain employs TRBV20-1 and TRBJ2-5, with D perhaps matching TRBD1 (5 bases). CDR1 and CDR2 from the germline V gene are DFQATT and SNEGSKA (reference sequence). The CDR3 is 10 residues long. V was pared by 6 bases and J by 5 bases, with 7 bases between. CDR3 in amino acids: CSAQGETQYF. The CDR3 coding sequence is TGCAGTGCCCAGGGTGAGACCCAGTACTTC.

The chain combines TRBV4-1 with TRBJ2-2, with 8 bases fitting TRBD2. This CDR3 has 19 amino acids. The germline V gene encodes CDR1 MGHRA and CDR2 YSYEKL. V lost 0 bases, J lost 4 bases, and 13 bases stayed unmatched. The CDR3, as DNA: TGCGCCAGCAGCCAAGATCGCCGGGCGCGGGGGGCGGGCACCGGGGAGCTGTTTTTT. Its translation: CASSQDRRARGAGTGELFF.

This clone was seen just once. The chain employs TRBV23-1 and TRBJ1-4, with 7 positions matching TRBD1. TRBV23-1 is noted as an ORF with a role that remains uncertain. The CDR3 extends over 15 amino acids. V trimming: 0 bases; J trimming: 7 bases; junction bases outside the gene matches: 5. The CDR3 DNA reads as TGCGCCAGCAGTCAATCGAGGGACAGACCTGAAAAACTGTTTTTT. Translated, it gives CASSQSRDRPEKLFF.

V gene TRBV6-6 combines with J gene TRBJ1-2; 8 bases are shared with TRBD1. The V gene's germline CDR1 is MNHNY and CDR2 SVGAGI (reference sequence). V gave up 6 bases and J gave up 3 bases; unmatched junction bases: 6. The CDR3 totals 14 residues. The CDR3 spells CASRRQGTHYGYTF. The CDR3, as DNA: TGTGCCAGCAGACGACAGGGGACCCACTATGGCTACACCTTC.

The count of this clone is one. The gene calls are TRBV12-5 and TRBJ2-4; 13 bases agree with TRBD2. CDR1 and CDR2 (germline): LGHNT, FRNRAP. With 6 bases clipped from V and 8 bases from J, the junction kept 4 bases outside the gene matches. This CDR3 is 14 amino acids long. The CDR3 bases are TGTGCTAGTGGGGCCGGGACTAGCGGGGACATTCAGTACTTC. Amino acids: CASGAGTSGDIQYF.

V is TRBV7-2 and J is TRBJ1-1; D uncertain. The CDR3 runs 15 residues. V was pared by 1 base and J by 1 base, with 10 bases between. Per germline, CDR1 SGHTA and CDR2 FQGNSA. The CDR3 DNA is TGTGCCAGCAGCTTAGAAATGCTGGGGAACACTGAAGCTTTCTTT. This translates into CASSLEMLGNTEAFF.

On this clone: Other DNA variants within this sample encode the same CDR3. The chain has TRBV5-1 and TRBJ2-7; D not certain. This CDR3 spans 13 amino acids. Germline-derived CDR1 and CDR2 are SGHRS and YFSETQ. V shed 4 bases and J shed 3 bases, with 11 bases lying between them. CDR3 in amino acids: CASSLDGFYEQYF. The CDR3 region has the DNA TGCGCCAGCAGCCTTGACGGATTCTACGAGCAGTACTTC.

The chain recombines TRBV6-5 with TRBJ2-7; 9 nucleotides match TRBD1. The CDR3 spans 15 residues. Germline V lookup: CDR1 MNHEY, CDR2 SVGAGI. V was pared by 5 bases and J by 5 bases, with 10 bases of the junction left unmatched. The CDR3 DNA reads as TGTGCCAGCAGTCCCATGAGGGACAGGGCCCACGAGCAGTACTTC. It encodes CASSPMRDRAHEQYF.

This chain joins TRBV5-8 and TRBJ2-2; D is ambiguous. Deletions cut 3 bases from V and 2 bases from J, with 14 bases between. The CDR3 is 16 residues long. Germline V gene data show CDR1 as SGHTS and CDR2 as YDEGEE. CDR3 in DNA: TGTGCCAGCAGCTCGAGAGTTCGCTCCAACACCGGGGAGCTGTTTTTT. The encoded protein is CASSSRVRSNTGELFF. The full variable domain, rest sourced from reference TRBV5-8 and TRBJ2-2, is EAGVTQSPTHLIKTRGQQATLRCSPISGHTSVYWYQQALGLGLQFLLWYDEGEERNRGNFPPRFSGRQFPNYSSELNVNALELEDSALYLCASSSRVRSNTGELFFGEGSRLTVL.

CDR3 region: CASSHRTGDGYTF. The CDR3 DNA reads TGTGCCAGCAGCCATCGAACTGGGGATGGCTACACCTTC. The chain employs TRBV7-9 and TRBJ1-2; unclear D gene. CDR1 and CDR2 (germline): SEHNR, FQNEAQ (reference sequence). V lost 5 bases and J 6 bases, leaving 13 bases between the germline ends. This CDR3 has 13 amino acids. The full variable domain, with the rest looked up from reference TRBV7-9 and TRBJ1-2, is DTGVSQNPRHKITKRGQNVTFRCDPISEHNRLYWYRQTLGQGPEFLTYFQNEAQLEKSRLLSDRFSAERPKGSFSTLEIQRTEQGDSAMYLCASSHRTGDGYTFGSGTRLTVV.

The chain has TRBV7-8 and TRBJ2-5; D is possibly TRBD1 (6 bases). V lost 2 bases and J 1 base, leaving 14 bases between the germline ends. Germline loops: CDR1 SGHVS, CDR2 FQNEAQ. This CDR3 is built from 16 residues. The CDR3 DNA reads as TGTGCCAGCAGCTTAAACAACGGACAGCCCCAAGAGACCCAGTACTTC. This codes for CASSLNNGQPQETQYF. The variable domain in full, with the rest retrieved from reference TRBV7-8 and TRBJ2-5, is GAGVSQSPRYKVAKRGQDVALRCDPISGHVSLFWYQQALGQGPEFLTYFQNEAQLDKSGLPSDRFFAERPEGSVSTLKIQRTQQEDSAVYLCASSLNNGQPQETQYFGPGTRLLVL.

The chain carries TRBV6-1 and TRBJ2-7; D ambiguous. This CDR3 comprises 14 residues. Germline assignment: CDR1 MNHNS and CDR2 SASEGT. The V end was cut by 10 bases, the J end by 2 bases, with 18 bases between. The DNA of the CDR3 is TGTGCCACCTCCGTCGGTCCAGCAACCTACGAGCAGTACTTC. Its protein product is CATSVGPATYEQYF.

The rearrangement uses TRBV10-1 and TRBJ2-3, with 10 positions matching TRBD2. CDR1 and CDR2 (germline): WNHNN, SYGVQD (reference sequence). The CDR3 is made up of 15 amino acids. After removal of 4 bases from V and 2 bases from J, the junction contained 3 bases not matched to a gene. CDR3 DNA sequence: TGCGCCAGCAGTGCTAGCGGGAGTCCCACAGATACGCAGTATTTT. Translated: CASSASGSPTDTQYF.

The chain combines TRBV6-5 with TRBJ2-7, with 8 bases aligning to TRBD1. The CDR3 totals 13 residues. The trim removed 6 bases at V and 3 bases at J, leaving 4 bases unmatched. The germline gives CDR1 MNHEY, CDR2 SVGAGI. DNA of the CDR3: TGTGCCAGCAGACCTGGACAGGGCTACGAGCAGTACTTC. Encoded protein: CASRPGQGYEQYF.

This rearrangement joins TRBV7-2 to TRBJ2-7, with D uncertain. The CDR3 is made up of 11 amino acids. The germline V gene has CDR1 SGHTA and CDR2 FQGNSA. With 4 bases removed from V and 6 bases from J, the gap between germline ends came to 7 bases. CDR3 DNA: TGTGCCAGCAGCTCGGCCGCCGAGCAGTACTTC. As protein: CASSSAAEQYF. The variable domain in full, completed from reference TRBV7-2 and TRBJ2-7, reads GAGVSQSPSNKVTEKGKDVELRCDPISGHTALYWYRQSLGQGLEFLIYFQGNSAPDKSGLPSDRFSAERTGGSVSTLTIQRTQQEDSAVYLCASSSAAEQYFGPGTRLTVT.

The CDR3, as DNA: TGTGCCTGGAGCCGAAGGACAGATGGCTACACCTTC. Amino acid sequence: CAWSRRTDGYTF. The chain is built from TRBV30 and TRBJ1-2, with D possibly matching TRBD1 (6 bases). Per the germline V gene, CDR1 is GTSNPN and CDR2 is SVGIG (reference sequence). This CDR3 contains 12 residues. The ends were cut back, 3 bases at V and 6 bases at J, with 11 bases in the middle. Full variable domain (rest looked up from reference TRBV30 and TRBJ1-2): SQTIHQWPATLVQPVGSPLSLECTVEGTSNPNLYWYRQAAGRGLQLLFYSVGIGQISSEVPQNLSASRPQDRQFILSSKKLLLSDSGFYLCAWSRRTDGYTFGSGTRLTVV.